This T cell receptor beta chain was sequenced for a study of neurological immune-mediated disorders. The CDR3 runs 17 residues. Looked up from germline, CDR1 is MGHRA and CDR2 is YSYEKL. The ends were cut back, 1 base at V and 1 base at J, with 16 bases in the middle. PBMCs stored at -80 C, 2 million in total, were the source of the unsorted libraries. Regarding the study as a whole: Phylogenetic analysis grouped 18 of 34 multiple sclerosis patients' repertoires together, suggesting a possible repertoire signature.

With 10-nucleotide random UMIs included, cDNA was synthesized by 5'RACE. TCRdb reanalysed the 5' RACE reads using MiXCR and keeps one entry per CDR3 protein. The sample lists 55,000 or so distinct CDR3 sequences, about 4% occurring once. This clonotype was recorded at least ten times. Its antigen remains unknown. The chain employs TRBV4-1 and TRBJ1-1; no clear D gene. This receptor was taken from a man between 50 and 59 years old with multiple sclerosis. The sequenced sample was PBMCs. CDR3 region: CASSQGVQRQTNTEAFF. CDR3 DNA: TGCGCCAGCAGCCAAGGGGTTCAAAGGCAAACGAACACTGAAGCTTTCTTT.